Listed below are T cell receptor beta chains from one sample, sequenced in a study of T-cell memory formation after mild COVID-19. One entry per CDR3 protein results from TCRdb running MiXCR on the 5' RACE reads. The repertoire has 30,000 to 45,000 distinct CDR3 sequences, over 10% of them found once; the top ten carry under 30%. Sequencing was performed on PBMCs or a T cell subset sorted from them (not recorded which). The receptors shown here come from a man younger than 30 who had mild COVID-19 (a few samples of this study predate the infection). Cell type and time point are not known. The CDR3 runs from the conserved cysteine through the conserved F or W. Fields, in order: V gene, D gene, J gene, clone size, CDR3 protein, CDR3 DNA. D genes are given only for firm matches. Part of the rows lack a size; the others show once, few, many or a class for expanded clones.

>TRBV5-1|NA|TRBJ1-2|NA
CASSLDPGRYGYTF
TGCGCCAGCAGCTTGGATCCAGGACGATATGGCTACACCTTC
>TRBV7-2|NA|TRBJ2-7|many
CASSLSGGDVYEQYF
TGTGCCAGCAGCTTAAGTGGAGGGGATGTATACGAGCAGTACTTC
>TRBV25-1|NA|TRBJ2-4|many
CASSETRLAKNIQYF
TGTGCCAGCAGTGAAACTAGGCTTGCCAAAAACATTCAGTACTTC
>TRBV10-3|NA|TRBJ2-7|many
CASGAVIAYEQYF
TGTGCAAGTGGAGCAGTTATAGCCTACGAGCAGTACTTC
>TRBV10-2|NA|TRBJ2-7|many
CASSRRETYEQYF
TGCGCCAGTTCTAGGCGGGAAACCTACGAGCAGTACTTC
>TRBV5-1|TRBD1|TRBJ1-5|medium-sized
CASSPGQGGNQPQHF
TGCGCCAGCAGCCCTGGACAGGGCGGCAATCAGCCCCAGCATTTT
>TRBV6-5|TRBD2|TRBJ2-7|many
CASTSGVNSYEQYF
TGTGCCAGCACTAGCGGGGTAAACTCCTACGAGCAGTACTTC
>TRBV20-1|NA|TRBJ1-2|many
CSAPEREGYTF
TGCAGTGCCCCAGAGAGGGAGGGCTACACCTTC
>TRBV4-2|NA|TRBJ2-6|few
CASSRSGANVLTF
TGTGCCAGCAGCCGCTCTGGGGCCAACGTCCTGACTTTC
>TRBV6-1|TRBD1|TRBJ1-2|many
CASSEAGQGMGYTF
TGTGCCAGCAGTGAAGCAGGACAGGGGATGGGCTACACCTTC
>TRBV28|NA|TRBJ1-5|few
CASHQTGNQPQHF
TGTGCCAGCCACCAAACAGGGAATCAGCCCCAGCATTTT
>TRBV7-7|TRBD2|TRBJ2-3|many
CASSYAAGGTDTQYF
TGTGCTAGCAGCTACGCAGCGGGGGGCACAGATACGCAGTATTTT
>TRBV7-9|NA|TRBJ1-2|many
CASSLRGHHASSYTF
TGTGCCAGCAGCTTACGGGGACACCACGCGAGTAGCTACACCTTC
>TRBV7-9|NA|TRBJ2-3|many
CASSPRGSYTDTQYF
TGTGCCAGCAGCCCCCGGGGCAGTTACACAGATACGCAGTATTTT
>TRBV12-3/TRBV12-4|NA|TRBJ2-5|many
CASSVEMTQYF
TGTGCCAGCAGTGTGGAAATGACCCAGTACTTC
>TRBV30|TRBD2|TRBJ2-3|NA
CAWSPGLAGRNTQYF
TGTGCCTGGAGTCCCGGACTAGCGGGGAGGAATACGCAGTATTTT
>TRBV7-9|TRBD2|TRBJ2-3|many
CASSSPGGSTDTQYF
TGTGCCAGCAGCTCACCGGGGGGGAGCACAGATACGCAGTATTTT
>TRBV9|NA|TRBJ1-1|NA
CASSVDWVEGTEAFF
TGTGCCAGCAGCGTAGATTGGGTGGAGGGCACTGAAGCTTTCTTT
>TRBV11-3|NA|TRBJ2-6|few
CASSLTSARFSGANVLTF
TGTGCCAGCAGCTTAACATCTGCTCGCTTCTCTGGGGCCAACGTCCTGACTTTC